A single TCR beta chain is shown here with its context. Deletions cut 0 bases from V and 2 bases from J, with 7 bases between. Germline CDR1 and CDR2: SGHTA and FQGNSA. This CDR3 has 14 residues. This specimen belongs to a study of control samples from healthy donors and cancer patients. Produced via immunoSEQ multiplex PCR; TCRdb's table is partial and in-frame only. The sample yields 100,000 to 150,000 clones, roughly 87% seen once. This TCR was recovered from a man between 40 and 49 years old in good health. The specimen sequenced was blood. The chain couples TRBV7-2 to TRBJ2-5, with D hard to call. The CDR3 DNA follows: TGTGCCAGCAGCTTAGCGGGCAGGCAAGAGACCCAGTACTTC. As protein: CASSLAGRQETQYF.